In its sample, the clone carrying this TCR beta chain was seen a few times. Its specificity is not known. The V gene lost 4 bases and the J gene lost 5 bases, with 17 bases spanning the gap. Germline loops: CDR1 SNHLY, CDR2 FYNNEI. This CDR3 is built from 15 residues. This sample stems from a study of T cells after yellow fever vaccination. Findings and caveats of the study: By day 5 rather than day 15, the secondary response had peaked, though it was weaker.

Generation of TCR cDNA used 5'RACE template switching (which added a universal primer site and UMIs). TCRdb analysed the 5' RACE reads with MiXCR anew, one entry per CDR3 protein. The repertoire consists of about 320,000 distinct CDR3 sequences, with around 11% occurring once and the leading ten covering under 4%. Source: CD4+ T cells sorted from PBMCs, taken 45 days after the yellow fever booster vaccination. This receptor was taken from a man younger than 30 who received the YFV17D yellow fever vaccine. The chain is built from TRBV2 and TRBJ2-5; D remains ambiguous. The CDR3 DNA follows: TGTGCCAGCAGTGGATGGGCGGCGGATGGGGAGACCCAGTACTTC. Its protein product is CASSGWAADGETQYF.